This record concerns one T cell receptor beta chain sequence. Antigen specificity is unknown. Compared with germline, one end of the junction differs, possibly owing to a read error. Germline-derived CDR1 and CDR2 are SNHLY and FYNNEI. The CDR3 covers 15 residues. Data came from immunoSEQ multiplex PCR; TCRdb stores just in-frame clones and leaves some out. This table has under 1,100,000 clones, 75% to 85% appearing once. The data belong to a study of shared clonotypes between healthy human individuals. Study-wide background: Three plates each covered CD4 naive and memory; CD8 naive two, CD8 memory one. Overall study results and limits: When naive CD4 clonotypes were compared across several donors, roughly 4.9% were shared.

The sequenced sample consisted of memory CD4+ T cells from PBMCs. The subset here: CD45RA-negative fraction. The TCR comes from a man aged 18-30 years in good health. Some clones in this sample may be carry-over from other donors' samples. This rearrangement joins TRBV2 to TRBJ1-5; a weak D match, TRBD1 (5 bases). In nucleotides, the CDR3 is TGTGCCAGCAGTGAAGGGGGACTTAGCAGTCAGCCCCAGCATTTT. This translates into CASSEGGLSSQPQHF.